These T cell receptor beta chains were read from a single sample in a study of T cell responses to AZD1222 COVID-19 vaccine. The repertoire was sequenced with immunoSEQ multiplex PCR; TCRdb's copy has only in-frame clones and lacks some. The profile shows about 160,000 clones, 93% of them singletons. Sequencing was performed on peripheral blood, taken on day 0 of AZD1222 vaccination. The receptors originated from an adult in good health. CDR3s include the opening cysteine and the closing phenylalanine or tryptophan. The D gene is left open where the match is weak. For some rows the clone size is stated as once, few or many, or as a class when expanded; others skip it.

j_gene: TRBJ1-2; abundance: .; d_gene: .; v_gene: TRBV12-3/TRBV12-4; CDR3aa: CASSFVQGRGYTF; CDR3nt: TGTGCCAGCAGTTTTGTACAGGGAAGGGGCTACACCTTC
j_gene: TRBJ1-3; abundance: .; d_gene: .; v_gene: TRBV30; CDR3aa: CAWRGEDTIYF; CDR3nt: TGTGCCTGGAGGGGAGAGGACACCATATATTTT
j_gene: TRBJ1-2; abundance: .; d_gene: TRBD1; v_gene: TRBV6-2/TRBV6-3; CDR3aa: CASSHRQGGYGYTF; CDR3nt: TGTGCCAGCAGTCACAGACAGGGAGGGTATGGCTACACCTTC
j_gene: TRBJ2-1; abundance: once; d_gene: TRBD2; v_gene: TRBV19; CDR3aa: CASSTLAGRSYNEQFF; CDR3nt: TGTGCCAGTAGTACACTAGCGGGGCGCTCCTACAATGAGCAGTTCTTC
j_gene: TRBJ2-1; abundance: .; d_gene: .; v_gene: TRBV11-2; CDR3aa: CASSLVTSSNEQFF; CDR3nt: TGTGCCAGCAGCTTAGTAACTAGCAGTAATGAGCAGTTCTTC
j_gene: TRBJ1-3; abundance: .; d_gene: .; v_gene: TRBV15; CDR3aa: CATSRDVSGLLYSGNTIYF; CDR3nt: TGTGCCACCAGCAGAGATGTGTCGGGACTCCTATACTCTGGAAACACCATATATTTT
j_gene: TRBJ1-2; abundance: .; d_gene: .; v_gene: TRBV24-1; CDR3aa: CATSDLSGNGYTF; CDR3nt: TGTGCCACCAGTGATTTATCAGGGAATGGCTACACCTTC
j_gene: TRBJ1-5; abundance: .; d_gene: .; v_gene: TRBV2; CDR3aa: CASRKRAPGHQPQHF; CDR3nt: TGTGCCAGCAGGAAAAGGGCTCCCGGCCATCAGCCCCAGCATTTT
j_gene: TRBJ2-2; abundance: once; d_gene: TRBD2; v_gene: TRBV4-1; CDR3aa: CASSQKRSVGLADHTGELFF; CDR3nt: TGCGCCAGCAGCCAAAAAAGGTCCGTCGGGCTAGCGGATCACACCGGGGAGCTGTTTTTT
j_gene: TRBJ2-1; abundance: .; d_gene: .; v_gene: TRBV28; CDR3aa: CASSGTTSNEQFF; CDR3nt: TGTGCCAGCAGTGGTACCACGTCTAATGAGCAGTTCTTC
j_gene: TRBJ1-1; abundance: .; d_gene: .; v_gene: TRBV29-1; CDR3aa: CSGRRTENTEAFF; CDR3nt: TGCAGCGGCCGAAGGACGGAGAACACTGAAGCTTTCTTT
j_gene: TRBJ2-7; abundance: .; d_gene: TRBD1; v_gene: TRBV19; CDR3aa: CASSGTGGYEQYF; CDR3nt: TGTGCCAGTAGTGGGACAGGGGGTTACGAGCAGTACTTC
j_gene: TRBJ2-7; abundance: .; d_gene: .; v_gene: TRBV6-5; CDR3aa: CASSYNSGDEQYF; CDR3nt: TGTGCCAGCAGTTACAACTCGGGTGACGAGCAGTACTTC
j_gene: TRBJ1-1; abundance: .; d_gene: .; v_gene: TRBV7-9; CDR3aa: CASSLGAVNTEAFF; CDR3nt: TGTGCCAGCAGCTTAGGGGCGGTAAACACTGAAGCTTTCTTT
j_gene: TRBJ2-6; abundance: .; d_gene: TRBD1; v_gene: TRBV11-2; CDR3aa: CASSLIRDRSSGANVLTF; CDR3nt: TGTGCCAGCAGCTTAATCCGGGACAGGAGCTCTGGGGCCAACGTCCTGACTTTC
j_gene: TRBJ2-1; abundance: once; d_gene: .; v_gene: TRBV20-1; CDR3aa: CSASSPLTYNEQFF; CDR3nt: TGCAGTGCTAGTTCGCCCTTAACCTACAATGAGCAGTTCTTC
j_gene: TRBJ2-5; abundance: .; d_gene: TRBD2; v_gene: TRBV9; CDR3aa: CASSVGAGGQGETQYF; CDR3nt: TGTGCCAGCAGCGTAGGAGCGGGGGGGCAGGGAGAGACCCAGTACTTC
j_gene: TRBJ2-7; abundance: once; d_gene: TRBD2; v_gene: TRBV6-5; CDR3aa: CATGRAGTYEQYF; CDR3nt: TGTGCCACAGGGAGGGCAGGGACCTACGAGCAGTACTTC
j_gene: TRBJ1-5; abundance: .; d_gene: .; v_gene: TRBV30; CDR3aa: CAWSSREYQPQHF; CDR3nt: TGTGCCTGGAGTAGCAGAGAATATCAGCCCCAGCATTTT
j_gene: TRBJ1-6; abundance: once; d_gene: TRBD1; v_gene: TRBV6-5; CDR3aa: CASSSDRGLAPLHF; CDR3nt: TGTGCCAGCAGTTCGGACAGGGGGCTGGCACCCCTCCACTTT
j_gene: TRBJ2-3; abundance: .; d_gene: .; v_gene: TRBV4-1; CDR3aa: CASSHPGLRDTQYF; CDR3nt: TGCGCCAGCAGCCATCCGGGACTCCGAGATACGCAGTATTTT
j_gene: TRBJ1-5; abundance: .; d_gene: .; v_gene: TRBV5-8; CDR3aa: CASSLVASGEGQPQHF; CDR3nt: TGTGCCAGCAGCTTGGTGGCCTCGGGGGAGGGTCAGCCCCAGCATTTT
j_gene: TRBJ2-3; abundance: .; d_gene: TRBD2; v_gene: TRBV11-2; CDR3aa: CASSLGVLAGGTDTQYF; CDR3nt: TGTGCCAGCAGCTTAGGGGTCCTAGCGGGGGGCACAGATACGCAGTATTTT
j_gene: TRBJ1-3; abundance: .; d_gene: .; v_gene: TRBV30; CDR3aa: CAWSWLSGNTIYF; CDR3nt: TGTGCCTGGAGTTGGCTCTCTGGAAACACCATATATTTT
j_gene: TRBJ1-6; abundance: .; d_gene: .; v_gene: TRBV21-1; CDR3aa: CASSKLLSSPLHF; CDR3nt: TGTGCCAGCAGCAAACTTCTGAGTTCACCCCTCCACTTT
j_gene: TRBJ1-1; abundance: .; d_gene: .; v_gene: TRBV28; CDR3aa: CASREGDTEAFF; CDR3nt: TGTGCCAGCAGGGAGGGGGACACTGAAGCTTTCTTT
j_gene: TRBJ1-6; abundance: .; d_gene: .; v_gene: TRBV2; CDR3aa: CASKQGYSPLHF; CDR3nt: TGTGCCAGCAAACAGGGTTATTCACCCCTCCACTTT
j_gene: TRBJ2-2; abundance: .; d_gene: TRBD1; v_gene: TRBV10-3; CDR3aa: CAISSVPSGTGGGELFF; CDR3nt: TGTGCCATCAGTTCGGTTCCTTCCGGGACAGGGGGCGGGGAGCTGTTTTTT
j_gene: TRBJ2-3; abundance: .; d_gene: .; v_gene: TRBV5-1; CDR3aa: CASSLGGTSSTDTQYF; CDR3nt: TGCGCCAGCAGCTTAGGGGGGACTTCTAGCACAGATACGCAGTATTTT
j_gene: TRBJ2-7; abundance: few; d_gene: .; v_gene: TRBV5-6; CDR3aa: CASSWTGTVSYEQYF; CDR3nt: TGTGCCAGCAGCTGGACCGGGACGGTTTCCTACGAGCAGTACTTC
j_gene: TRBJ1-6; abundance: .; d_gene: .; v_gene: TRBV6-5; CDR3aa: CASRPETNSPLHF; CDR3nt: TGTGCCAGCAGACCAGAGACCAATTCACCCCTCCACTTT
j_gene: TRBJ1-5; abundance: .; d_gene: .; v_gene: TRBV5-6; CDR3aa: CASSLFGGSNQPQHF; CDR3nt: TGTGCCAGCAGCTTGTTTGGGGGTTCCAATCAGCCCCAGCATTTT
j_gene: TRBJ2-2; abundance: .; d_gene: .; v_gene: TRBV3-1/TRBV3-2; CDR3aa: CASSPGPGSGELFF; CDR3nt: TGTGCCAGCAGCCCCGGTCCGGGGTCCGGGGAGCTGTTTTTT
j_gene: TRBJ2-5; abundance: .; d_gene: .; v_gene: TRBV13; CDR3aa: CASSSPLRARTQYF; CDR3nt: TGTGCCAGCAGCTCGCCTCTGCGGGCTAGAACCCAGTACTTC
j_gene: TRBJ1-5; abundance: .; d_gene: .; v_gene: TRBV6-2/TRBV6-3; CDR3aa: CASSYSGGGGPQHF; CDR3nt: TGTGCCAGCAGTTACTCAGGGGGAGGAGGGCCCCAGCATTTT
j_gene: TRBJ2-2; abundance: .; d_gene: TRBD1; v_gene: TRBV11-3; CDR3aa: CASSPLGGVSGTGELFF; CDR3nt: TGTGCCAGCAGCCCTTTAGGGGGCGTAAGTGGCACCGGGGAGCTGTTTTTT
j_gene: TRBJ2-1; abundance: .; d_gene: .; v_gene: TRBV5-1; CDR3aa: CASSLEPGDGQFF; CDR3nt: TGCGCCAGCAGCTTAGAACCAGGGGATGGGCAGTTCTTC
j_gene: TRBJ2-3; abundance: .; d_gene: TRBD1; v_gene: TRBV11-2; CDR3aa: CASNSPYRGDTQYF; CDR3nt: TGTGCCAGCAACTCACCCTACAGGGGAGATACGCAGTATTTT
j_gene: TRBJ2-1; abundance: .; d_gene: .; v_gene: TRBV7-8; CDR3aa: CASSLAGRLNNEQFF; CDR3nt: TGTGCCAGCAGCTTAGCCGGGAGACTCAACAATGAGCAGTTCTTC
j_gene: TRBJ2-3; abundance: .; d_gene: .; v_gene: TRBV6-4; CDR3aa: CASSMRDTDTQYF; CDR3nt: TGTGCCAGCAGTATGCGGGACACAGATACGCAGTATTTT
j_gene: TRBJ2-7; abundance: .; d_gene: .; v_gene: TRBV5-1; CDR3aa: CASSAGWRGLAYEQYF; CDR3nt: TGCGCCAGCAGCGCTGGCTGGCGGGGGCTCGCCTACGAGCAGTACTTC
j_gene: TRBJ1-2; abundance: .; d_gene: .; v_gene: TRBV9; CDR3aa: CASSADPARATYGYTF; CDR3nt: TGTGCCAGCAGCGCGGATCCAGCGCGTGCGACCTATGGCTACACCTTC
j_gene: TRBJ2-1; abundance: .; d_gene: .; v_gene: TRBV6-5; CDR3aa: CALQAGASSYNEQFF; CDR3nt: TGTGCCTTACAGGCGGGGGCAAGCTCCTACAATGAGCAGTTCTTC
j_gene: TRBJ1-1; abundance: few; d_gene: .; v_gene: TRBV5-4; CDR3aa: CASSTWGGRVRKKEAFF; CDR3nt: TGTGCCAGCAGCACCTGGGGGGGGCGCGTCCGAAAAAAGGAAGCTTTCTTT
j_gene: TRBJ1-2; abundance: .; d_gene: TRBD1; v_gene: TRBV27; CDR3aa: CASSSRGIDGYTF; CDR3nt: TGTGCCAGCAGTTCCAGGGGGATCGATGGCTACACCTTC
j_gene: TRBJ2-7; abundance: .; d_gene: TRBD1; v_gene: TRBV6-5; CDR3aa: CASSPLGQPPYEQYF; CDR3nt: TGTGCCAGCAGTCCCCTGGGACAGCCTCCCTACGAGCAGTACTTC
j_gene: TRBJ2-5; abundance: .; d_gene: .; v_gene: TRBV14; CDR3aa: CASSGRVWETQYF; CDR3nt: TGTGCCAGCAGCGGCAGGGTGTGGGAGACCCAGTACTTC
j_gene: TRBJ2-7; abundance: .; d_gene: .; v_gene: TRBV14; CDR3aa: CASSQGFTYEQYF; CDR3nt: TGTGCCAGCAGCCAGGGTTTCACCTACGAGCAGTACTTC
j_gene: TRBJ2-3; abundance: .; d_gene: .; v_gene: TRBV7-9; CDR3aa: CASSLDVGSNTQYF; CDR3nt: TGTGCCAGCAGCTTAGATGTAGGGAGCAATACGCAGTATTTT
j_gene: TRBJ1-5; abundance: .; d_gene: .; v_gene: TRBV28; CDR3aa: CASSPVNQPQHF; CDR3nt: TGTGCCAGCAGTCCTGTAAATCAGCCCCAGCATTTT
j_gene: TRBJ1-2; abundance: .; d_gene: .; v_gene: TRBV29-1; CDR3aa: CSISGTSDANYGYTF; CDR3nt: TGCAGCATATCTGGGACCTCAGACGCTAACTATGGCTACACCTTC
j_gene: TRBJ1-2; abundance: .; d_gene: .; v_gene: TRBV2; CDR3aa: CASSVRTETRGYTF; CDR3nt: TGTGCCAGCAGTGTTAGGACAGAAACCCGTGGCTACACCTTC
j_gene: TRBJ2-1; abundance: .; d_gene: .; v_gene: TRBV5-5; CDR3aa: CASSLYSSYNEQFF; CDR3nt: TGTGCCAGCAGCTTATACAGCTCCTACAATGAGCAGTTCTTC